The clone carrying this T cell receptor (beta chain) was detected once. This record belongs to a study of blood T cell repertoires in COVID-19. Using immunoSEQ multiplex PCR, the repertoire was profiled, and TCRdb retains in-frame clones only, with some absent. The sample contains around 340,000 clones, approximately 82% of which appear only once. Germline CDR1 is SEHNR and CDR2 is FQNEAQ (reference sequence). There are 15 residues in the CDR3. Trimming stripped 5 bases from V and 1 base from J, with 14 bases between. Input material: peripheral blood. The TCR sequence derives from a man in his thirties or forties with active or convalescent COVID-19. The chain joins TRBV7-9 to TRBJ1-2; possible D gene TRBD1, 6 bases. The CDR3 spells CASSTPGHDNYGYTF. In DNA form, the CDR3 reads TGTGCCAGCAGCACCCCGGGACACGATAACTATGGCTACACCTTC.